This TCR beta chain was obtained from a study of beta chain features in type 1 diabetes. A few counts support this clone. Additional DNA sequences in this sample encode the identical CDR3. Germline assignment: CDR1 KGHSH and CDR2 LQKENI. The CDR3 spans 15 residues. The V end lost 2 bases, the J end lost 5 bases, and 16 bases lay between the germline ends. The isolated RNA, all of it, was reverse transcribed, so expressed TCRB transcripts were what got sequenced. Produced via immunoSEQ multiplex PCR; TCRdb's table is partial and in-frame only. This repertoire shows over 300,000 clones, 6.5% to 10% found once; its top ten account for 0.44%.

The chain combines TRBV18 with TRBJ2-7; D is undetermined. The sample was central memory CD4+ T cells from blood. The source of this sequence is a woman aged 18-29 years in good health. CDR3: CASSPWSGASHEQYF. Here the CDR3 DNA reads TGTGCCAGCTCACCATGGTCAGGAGCAAGCCACGAGCAGTACTTC.